Detailed here is one TCR beta chain. Per germline, CDR1 LGHNA and CDR2 YSLEER. CDR3 length: 17 residues. V lost 2 bases and J lost 0, with 14 bases in between. This record belongs to a study of blood T cell repertoires in COVID-19. TCRdb keeps only in-frame clones here, not all; method: immunoSEQ multiplex PCR. The repertoire has some 19,000 clones, more than 85% of them found once; the top ten carry around 16%. The chain recombines TRBV4-3 with TRBJ1-3; D possibly corresponds to TRBD1 (5 bases). What was sequenced was peripheral blood. This sequence was found in a man aged 65 to 79 with acute or convalescent COVID-19. The CDR3 DNA follows: TGCGCCAGCAGCCAAAGGTGGGGGAGGGCCTCTGGAAACACCATATATTTT. Translated: CASSQRWGRASGNTIYF.